These T cell receptor beta chains were read from a single sample in a study of blood T cells in healthy people across ages. Each CDR3 protein gets one entry after TCRdb re-called the 5' RACE reads with MiXCR. Among 1.5 million to 2 million distinct CDR3 sequences listed, 28% were seen once. The material sequenced was blood. These TCRs come from a woman aged 30 to 39 in good health. CDR3s include the opening cysteine and the closing phenylalanine or tryptophan. The D gene is left open where the match is weak. For some rows the clone size is stated as once, few or many, or as a class when expanded; others skip it.

D	V	size	length	J	CDR3	DNA
TRBD1	TRBV5-5	NA	14	TRBJ2-7	CASRYRGQTYEQYF	TGTGCCAGCAGATACCGGGGACAGACATACGAGCAGTACTTC
NA	TRBV20-1	few	17	TRBJ2-7	CSARDFSGGVRTYEQYF	TGCAGTGCTAGAGACTTCTCCGGCGGCGTCCGGACCTACGAGCAGTACTTC
TRBD1	TRBV6-5	NA	15	TRBJ2-7	CASGRPGQGHYEQYF	TGTGCCAGCGGAAGACCGGGACAGGGGCACTACGAGCAGTACTTC
NA	TRBV7-9	NA	18	TRBJ2-3	CASSLGSAGASPTDTQYF	TGTGCCAGCAGCTTAGGCTCCGCAGGGGCCTCGCCCACAGATACGCAGTATTTT
NA	TRBV5-1	few	14	TRBJ2-3	CASSLHGATDTQYF	TGCGCCAGCAGCTTGCACGGGGCCACAGATACGCAGTATTTT
TRBD2	TRBV2	NA	15	TRBJ2-1	CASSEGTSGGNEQFF	TGTGCCAGCAGTGAAGGGACTAGCGGGGGTAATGAGCAGTTCTTC
NA	TRBV7-9	many	15	TRBJ2-5	CASSGDWDSPETQYF	TGTGCCAGCAGCGGGGACTGGGACAGTCCGGAGACCCAGTACTTC
NA	TRBV14	once	14	TRBJ1-1	CASSQDSEVREAFF	TGTGCCAGCAGCCAAGACAGCGAAGTTCGGGAAGCTTTCTTT
TRBD2	TRBV7-2	many	14	TRBJ2-7	CASSPLAGDYEQYF	TGTGCCAGCAGTCCCCTAGCGGGAGACTACGAGCAGTACTTC
TRBD2	TRBV29-1	few	15	TRBJ2-1	CSVSRRLADYNEQFF	TGCAGCGTTTCCCGAAGGCTAGCGGATTACAATGAGCAGTTCTTC
NA	TRBV24-1	few	18	TRBJ2-3	CATSVTLAGAALEDTQYF	TGTGCCACCAGTGTCACGCTTGCCGGGGCAGCCCTCGAAGATACGCAGTATTTT
NA	TRBV5-5	NA	14	TRBJ2-4	CASLDSPLDNEQYF	TGTGCCAGCCTCGATTCCCCTCTGGACAATGAGCAGTACTTC
NA	TRBV7-2	NA	14	TRBJ1-2	CASTIGVQVNGYTF	TGTGCCAGCACCATTGGCGTACAGGTTAATGGCTACACCTTC
NA	TRBV28	many	12	TRBJ1-2	CASTDTNYGYTF	TGTGCCAGCACGGACACAAACTATGGCTACACCTTC
TRBD1	TRBV20-1	NA	15	TRBJ2-7	CSAQGGGGRSYEQYF	TGCAGTGCTCAAGGGGGCGGAGGACGATCCTACGAGCAGTACTTC
NA	TRBV6-2/TRBV6-3	few	11	TRBJ2-1	CASSTGSEQFF	TGTGCCAGCAGTACTGGAAGTGAGCAGTTCTTC
TRBD1	TRBV7-9	few	16	TRBJ1-2	CASSSLFGQGDYGYTF	TGTGCCAGCAGTTCACTCTTTGGACAGGGCGACTATGGCTACACCTTC
TRBD2	TRBV29-1	NA	13	TRBJ2-1	CSVVRGSWNEQFF	TGCAGCGTTGTTCGCGGGAGTTGGAATGAGCAGTTCTTC
NA	TRBV7-9	NA	15	TRBJ2-1	CASSFGGPFYNEQFF	TGTGCCAGCAGCTTCGGGGGCCCCTTCTACAATGAGCAGTTCTTC
NA	TRBV24-1	NA	14	TRBJ2-1	CATSDLQRAGEQFF	TGTGCCACCAGTGATTTGCAACGGGCCGGTGAGCAGTTCTTC
TRBD1	TRBV20-1	NA	15	TRBJ1-6	CSARSLGTANSPLHF	TGCAGTGCTAGGAGCCTGGGGACAGCAAATTCACCCCTCCACTTT
NA	TRBV7-6	NA	17	TRBJ2-6	CASSPQPTAGGANVLTF	TGTGCCAGCAGCCCCCAACCAACAGCGGGTGGGGCCAACGTCCTGACTTTC
NA	TRBV20-1	NA	12	TRBJ2-3	CRIGRTTGTQYF	TGCAGAATCGGGAGAACGACAGGTACGCAGTATTTT
NA	TRBV12-3/TRBV12-4	NA	15	TRBJ2-2	CASSLQGGATGELFF	TGTGCCAGCAGTCTACAGGGTGGAGCAACCGGGGAGCTGTTTTTT
NA	TRBV13	NA	18	TRBJ2-4	CASSLSAGEVGAKNIQYF	TGTGCCAGCAGCTTATCGGCAGGGGAGGTTGGAGCCAAAAACATTCAGTACTTC
NA	TRBV20-1	NA	15	TRBJ1-5	CSAKSGSGAGQPQHF	TGCAGTGCTAAATCGGGTTCGGGGGCGGGTCAGCCCCAGCATTTT
NA	TRBV6-1	NA	13	TRBJ2-1	CASSEVQGNEQFF	TGTGCCAGCAGTGAGGTACAGGGCAATGAGCAGTTCTTC
NA	TRBV12-3/TRBV12-4	NA	13	TRBJ2-4	CVSARAAKNIQYF	TGTGTCAGCGCCAGGGCAGCCAAAAACATTCAGTACTTC
TRBD2	TRBV12-3/TRBV12-4	NA	16	TRBJ2-3	CASSLTSGMVADTQYF	TGTGCCAGCAGTTTAACTAGCGGGATGGTCGCAGATACGCAGTATTTT
TRBD2	TRBV7-2	few	16	TRBJ2-5	CASSSLAGRVGETQYF	TGTGCCAGCAGCTCCCTAGCGGGGCGGGTAGGAGAGACCCAGTACTTC
NA	TRBV24-1	NA	15	TRBJ1-5	CATSDPRGPVGPQHF	TGTGCCACCAGTGACCCCCGAGGGCCAGTGGGGCCCCAGCATTTT
TRBD1	TRBV6-6	NA	15	TRBJ2-7	CASSYSGAGGSEQYF	TGTGCCAGCAGTTACTCGGGGGCAGGGGGCTCCGAGCAGTACTTC
NA	TRBV29-1	many	11	TRBJ1-2	CSGTANYGYTF	TGCAGCGGCACAGCTAACTATGGCTACACCTTC
NA	TRBV5-5	few	12	TRBJ2-7	CASSLARWEQYF	TGTGCCAGCAGCTTGGCCCGATGGGAGCAGTACTTC
NA	TRBV20-1	NA	13	TRBJ2-7	CSASTPGIYEQYF	TGCAGTGCTAGTACACCCGGTATCTACGAGCAGTACTTC
NA	TRBV12-3/TRBV12-4	many	13	TRBJ2-7	CASSPSQAGEQYF	TGTGCCAGCAGCCCCAGTCAAGCTGGCGAGCAGTACTTC
NA	TRBV5-4	NA	16	TRBJ2-1	CASSLGGTLPTNEQFF	TGTGCCAGCAGCTTAGGGGGAACCCTTCCCACCAATGAGCAGTTCTTC
NA	TRBV11-2	many	15	TRBJ2-1	CASSLVAAGYNEQFF	TGTGCCAGCAGCTTAGTAGCGGCGGGGTACAATGAGCAGTTCTTC
NA	TRBV3-1	few	15	TRBJ2-1	CASSQDQRTYNEQFF	TGTGCCAGCAGCCAAGATCAGCGGACGTACAATGAGCAGTTCTTC
TRBD1	TRBV5-6	few	15	TRBJ2-5	CASSPRGQGEETQYF	TGTGCCAGCAGCCCGAGGGGACAGGGAGAAGAGACCCAGTACTTC
NA	TRBV5-1	NA	16	TRBJ1-1	CASSREGTQGGTEAFF	TGCGCCAGCAGCCGGGAAGGGACCCAGGGAGGGACTGAAGCTTTCTTT
NA	TRBV28	few	16	TRBJ1-5	CASSLLSDWGYQPQHF	TGTGCCAGCAGTTTATTATCTGATTGGGGATATCAGCCCCAGCATTTT
TRBD1	TRBV2	many	13	TRBJ1-1	CASSSDRGTEAFF	TGTGCCAGCAGTTCCGACAGGGGCACTGAAGCTTTCTTT
TRBD2	TRBV4-2	NA	16	TRBJ2-3	CASSQEPSGHTDTQYF	TGTGCCAGCAGCCAAGAGCCTAGCGGCCACACAGATACGCAGTATTTT
NA	TRBV20-1	NA	16	TRBJ2-1	CSARDFFRQGGNEQFF	TGCAGTGCTAGAGATTTCTTCCGGCAGGGAGGCAATGAGCAGTTCTTC
TRBD1	TRBV9	NA	15	TRBJ2-7	CASSADRVGIREQYF	TGTGCCAGCAGCGCTGACAGGGTTGGGATACGCGAGCAGTACTTC
NA	TRBV21-1	few	17	TRBJ2-3	CASSKVASGDLTDTQYF	TGTGCCAGCAGCAAAGTGGCTAGCGGGGACCTCACAGATACGCAGTATTTT
TRBD1	TRBV5-1	NA	15	TRBJ2-5	CASSSKTGWQETQYF	TGCGCCAGCAGCTCAAAGACAGGGTGGCAAGAGACCCAGTACTTC
TRBD2	TRBV9	few	16	TRBJ2-5	CASSVESGGAQETQYF	TGTGCCAGCAGCGTAGAAAGCGGGGGGGCCCAAGAGACCCAGTACTTC
NA	TRBV10-3	many	14	TRBJ2-7	CAISEGREVGEQYF	TGTGCCATCAGTGAGGGCAGGGAGGTGGGCGAGCAGTACTTC
NA	TRBV29-1	few	14	TRBJ2-7	CSVDSEVNSYEQYF	TGCAGCGTTGATTCGGAAGTTAACTCCTACGAGCAGTACTTC